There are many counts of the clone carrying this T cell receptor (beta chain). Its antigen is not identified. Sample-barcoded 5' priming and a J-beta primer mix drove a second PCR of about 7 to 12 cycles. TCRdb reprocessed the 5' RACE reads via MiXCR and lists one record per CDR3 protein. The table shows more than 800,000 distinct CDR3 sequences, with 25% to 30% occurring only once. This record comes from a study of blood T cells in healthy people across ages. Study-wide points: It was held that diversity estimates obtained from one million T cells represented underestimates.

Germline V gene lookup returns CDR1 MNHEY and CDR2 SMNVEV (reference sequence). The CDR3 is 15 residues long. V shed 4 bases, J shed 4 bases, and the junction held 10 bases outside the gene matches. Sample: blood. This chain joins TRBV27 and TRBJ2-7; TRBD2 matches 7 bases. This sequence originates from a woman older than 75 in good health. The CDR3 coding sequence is TGTGCCAGCAGTTCCGGGCCGGGGGGTGGGTACGAGCAGTACTTC. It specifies CASSSGPGGGYEQYF.